Given below is one TCR beta chain in context. Antigen specificity is unknown. Patients were excluded for autoimmune disease history or systemic immunosuppression. These data originate in a study of OX40 agonist ivuxolimab in advanced cancers. Across the study: Ivuxolimab is a fully human IgG2 antibody that activates OX40 (CD134). Earlier anti-PD-1, anti-PD-L1 or anti-CTLA-4 therapy was permitted; 35% to 50% had received some.

Overall study results and limits: In general, CD8+ T cells held more expanded clones than CD4+ did, on average.

Produced via immunoSEQ multiplex PCR; TCRdb's table is partial and in-frame only. Seen here are 35,000 to 55,000 clones, about 94% observed once, and the top ten hold about 11%. V was pared by 3 bases and J by 5 bases, with 2 bases between. The CDR3 contains 10 residues. Germline loops: CDR1 SGDLS, CDR2 YYNGEE. Sequenced material: CD4+ or CD8+ T cells sorted from blood, taken in a trial of the OX40 agonist ivuxolimab. This receptor was obtained from an adult with an advanced solid tumor such as melanoma, head and neck, liver or kidney cancer. The chain employs TRBV9 and TRBJ1-2, with no clear D. CDR3 loop: CASSGYGYTF. In DNA form, the CDR3 reads TGTGCCAGCAGCGGGTATGGCTACACCTTC.